This T cell receptor (beta chain) derives from a study of blood T cell repertoires in COVID-19 (TCRdb year 2020). Looking at the study overall: Samples from collaborators originated in the United States, Italy and Spain and spanned both the acute and convalescent phases of COVID-19. The repertoires were released in a freely available public database meant as a resource for research on the immune response to SARS-CoV-2. Subjects who had been exposed to COVID-19, were actively infected with it, or had recovered from it provided the deeply sampled blood TCRbeta repertoires that made up the dataset. A de-identified subject ID, COVID-19 status, age in years and sex were almost always included in the sample metadata. Where available, HLA class I and class II types were obtained from metadata supplied by the sample provider rather than from assay-based typing. The prospective study material was composed of cDNA or gDNA derived from T cells, B-cell-depleted T cells, or PBMCs. The samples were drawn from two sources: the first 160 participants of the ongoing ImmuneRACE study, and 1,200 or so subjects contributed by 6 global collaborators. Findings and caveats that apply to the study as a whole: Clinical and demographic metadata were provided uncurated, with the amount varying by source and participant.

Each collaborating institution followed its own protocols to collect whole blood in K2EDTA tubes. For TCRbeta analysis, collaborator samples were shipped as frozen whole blood, as isolated PBMCs, or as DNA extracted from either sample type. Concerning this clone: Its antigen is currently not known. No base quality information exists; no much larger clone differs at one position.

For CDR1 and CDR2, the germline V gene lists LGHNA and YNFKEQ. The CDR3, from cysteine to phenylalanine, totals 17 residues. The read is trimmed to its CDR3 DNA, 51 bases read in frame from base 1. The junction carries 13 bases between V and J, which are trimmed by 1 base and 0 bases respectively. The immunoSEQ Assay, a bias-controlled multiplex PCR, was used to amplify TCRbeta CDR3 regions from genomic DNA. Processing in the source paper ran as follows. The number of nucleated cells in each sample was estimated by amplification of reference gene primers within the assay. To quantify the absolute abundance of each unique TCRbeta CDR3 rearrangement, sequence reads were collapsed and filtered. Productive Simpson clonality was computed per sample as the square root of Simpson's diversity index over productive rearrangements. TCRdb stores this immuneACCESS table with in-frame sequences only. Part of the clones is absent; in the studies checked, under half of the shortfall reflects unresolved V genes, and no reason is known for the rest. The D gene and trimming were derived from the DNA, and the V and J assignments and clone size from that table. The sample table holds tens of thousands of clones, of which less than 85% were seen once. 2% to 3% of the sample rests with the top ten.

In this chain, TRBV4-2 is recombined with TRBJ1-5; no D gene can be assigned with confidence. Sequencing was carried out using peripheral blood. The clonotype originates from a human donor with acute or convalescent COVID-19. The donor label of this sample is uncertain. The CDR3 reads CASSQGGGGYSNQPQHF. At the DNA level, the sequence is TGTGCCAGCAGCCAAGGGGGAGGCGGATATAGCAATCAGCCCCAGCATTTT.